This T cell receptor beta chain emerged from a study of blood T cell repertoires in COVID-19. Study in general: Specimens from acute and convalescent COVID-19 originated in the United States, Italy and Spain. Nucleic acid was either cDNA or gDNA, and it came from T cells, B-cell-depleted T cells, or PBMCs.

Profiled with immunoSEQ multiplex PCR; TCRdb holds only in-frame clones, not every one. The sample lists 150,000 to 200,000 clones, roughly 87% occurring once. This sequence originates from a man younger than 35 who had recovered from COVID-19. The sample consisted of peripheral blood.

The CDR3 DNA reads as TGTGCCAGCAGCAAAGAGAGGGGGCTCGGGACTGAAGCTTTCTTT. Amino acids: CASSKERGLGTEAFF. This rearrangement joins TRBV21-1 to TRBJ1-1; TRBD1, as called in the table, went unchecked against the DNA. TRBV21-1 is shown as a pseudogene. The length of the CDR3 is 15 residues.